This T cell receptor (beta chain) emerged from a study of CD8+ T cells in alopecia areata. Study findings and constraints: Many expanded lesional clones stayed in scalp and blood while on tofacitinib.

As for treatment: oral pan-JAK inhibitor, 5-10 mg twice daily. Reverse transcription of extracted RNA yielded cDNA, which provided the sequencing template. The table came from immunoSEQ multiplex PCR; TCRdb's copy has only in-frame clones and leaves some out. The table includes over 90,000 clones, 70% to 90% detected once. The V end was cut by 0 bases, the J end by 3 bases, with 18 bases between. Germline lookup yields CDR1 MGHRA and CDR2 YSYEKL. This CDR3 comprises 17 residues. This clone was detected once. Its antigen is still unknown. This clonotype was obtained from a human donor with alopecia areata. The chain is built from TRBV4-1 and TRBJ2-7; D unresolved. The source material was CD8+ T cells sorted from blood, sampled at approximately week 34, from a patient treated with tofacitinib. The CDR3 bases are TGCGCCAGCAGCCAAGACAGACCCCCTGGGCCCAGCTACGAGCAGTACTTC. It encodes CASSQDRPPGPSYEQYF.